This TCR beta chain was obtained from a study of brain metastases from non-small cell lung cancer. General study findings and limits: Metastases had sparse T cells but largely shared repertoires with primaries.

Here immunoSEQ multiplex PCR was the method, and the copy in TCRdb shows in-frame clones only, minus some. This sample's table reports 50 to 65 clones. Trimming left V 5 bases short and J 7 bases short, with 12 bases between. The CDR3 runs to 13 residues. Germline CDR1 reads SGHTA; CDR2 reads FQGTGA. Comments on this clone: The antigen is unknown.

This receptor was obtained from a donor at least 40 years old with non-small cell lung cancer. Sequencing was carried out using tissue from a brain metastasis. This rearrangement joins TRBV7-3 to TRBJ2-1; D tentatively fits TRBD1 or TRBD2 (5 bases each). The DNA for the CDR3 is TGTGCCAGCAGCCGGGGACCCGCTAATGAGCAGTTCTTC. It specifies CASSRGPANEQFF. Complete variable domain (other parts from reference TRBV7-3 and TRBJ2-1): GAGVSQTPSNKVTEKGKYVELRCDPISGHTALYWYRQSLGQGPEFLIYFQGTGAADDSGLPNDRFFAVRPEGSVSTLKIQRTERGDSAVYLCASSRGPANEQFFGPGTRLTVL.